This T cell receptor beta chain is drawn from a study of monozygotic twins with inflammatory bowel disease. Germline lookup yields CDR1 DFQATT and CDR2 SNEGSKA (reference sequence). The CDR3 is made up of 13 amino acids. TCRdb re-analyzed the 5' RACE reads; it lists each CDR3 protein once, without DNA. This table lists fewer than 350,000 distinct CDR3 sequences. This clonotype was obtained from a human donor with ulcerative colitis or Crohn's disease, or a healthy co-twin of an affected twin (not recorded which). The sequencing input was blood. This sequence joins TRBV20-1 and TRBJ1-4. The CDR3 spells CSARVPINEKLFF.